Detailed here is one T cell receptor beta chain. The antigen remains unidentified. A much bigger clone sits one base away, suggesting this may be a read error. This record comes from a study of T-cell reconstitution after alpha-beta-depleted transplantation in children. The study, taken as a whole, reports: T-cell counts and diversity at one year following transplant were attributed mainly to newly produced T cells. At day 60, the high TCRbeta diversity found in some patients originated from recipient T cells and thymic progenitors that had survived. Reportedly, roughly two months post-transplant, alpha-beta T cells arose from several hundred expanded graft clones.

It was with unique molecular identifiers that the TCRbeta library was prepared. TCRdb reprocessed the PCR reads via MiXCR and lists one record per CDR3 protein. This sample has hundreds of thousands of distinct CDR3 sequences; approximately 10% occur once, and the top ten carry just over 2%. The CDR3 totals 12 residues. The germline V gene has CDR1 ENHRY and CDR2 SYGVKD. The sequencing here drew on PBMCs, taken before TCRalphabeta/CD19-depleted stem cell transplant. The chain employs TRBV10-3 and TRBJ1-3; possible D gene TRBD1, 6 bases. This sequence originates from a child aged 2 to 15 with inherited bone marrow failure, due to receive a stem cell transplant. The DNA for the CDR3 is TGTCCCATCAGGGACACTGGAAACACCATATATTTT. This gives the protein CPIRDTGNTIYF.